Listed below are T cell receptor beta chains from one sample, sequenced in a study of blood T cells in healthy people across ages. A single record per CDR3 protein comes from TCRdb applying MiXCR to the 5' RACE reads. The repertoire holds about 590,000 distinct CDR3 sequences, with around 31% as singletons. Sequenced input: blood. These receptors all stem from a woman older than 75 in good health. CDR3s include the opening cysteine and the closing phenylalanine or tryptophan. A D gene is named only where the DNA matches it firmly. Not all rows give a size; the values are once, few, many and, for expanded clones, a class.

>many|-|16|TRBV7-2|TRBJ2-3
CASSLSAAGRTDTQYF
TGTGCCAGCAGCTTATCAGCCGCGGGGAGGACAGATACGCAGTATTTT
>many|-|15|TRBV4-1|TRBJ2-1
CASSRVVSQVHEQFF
TGCGCCAGCAGCCGGGTTGTATCACAGGTGCATGAGCAGTTCTTC
>many|TRBD2|16|TRBV2|TRBJ2-3
CASRRALGLAGDTQYF
TGTGCCAGCAGGCGAGCCCTTGGACTAGCCGGGGATACGCAGTATTTT
>many|-|11|TRBV20-1|TRBJ2-5
CSASGQETQYF
TGCAGTGCTTCCGGGCAAGAGACCCAGTACTTC
>-|-|13|TRBV30|TRBJ1-5
CAWSVHIREPQHF
TGTGCCTGGAGTGTACATATCCGGGAGCCCCAGCATTTT
>many|TRBD1|15|TRBV7-9|TRBJ1-2
CASSLARQGDGGYTF
TGTGCCAGCAGCTTAGCGCGACAGGGGGACGGCGGCTACACCTTC
>many|-|15|TRBV25-1|TRBJ2-1
CASSDPGLRDNEQFF
TGTGCCAGCAGTGATCCGGGACTTCGGGACAATGAGCAGTTCTTC
>-|TRBD1|14|TRBV14|TRBJ1-2
CASSQMGQGYGYTF
TGTGCCAGCAGCCAGATGGGACAGGGCTATGGCTACACCTTC
>many|-|17|TRBV4-3|TRBJ2-3
CASSHSTGGLSTDTQYF
TGCGCCAGCAGCCACTCAACCGGGGGCCTGAGCACAGATACGCAGTATTTT
>-|-|17|TRBV27|TRBJ2-7
CASSLWGSGASSYEQYF
TGTGCCAGCAGTTTATGGGGGTCGGGGGCTTCATCCTACGAGCAGTACTTC
>many|-|13|TRBV29-1|TRBJ1-2
CSVWDPRNYGYTF
TGCAGCGTTTGGGACCCTCGGAACTATGGCTACACCTTC
>few|TRBD2|15|TRBV7-3|TRBJ2-5
CAGSTSGGAEETQYF
TGTGCCGGCAGCACTAGCGGGGGGGCCGAAGAGACCCAGTACTTC
>many|TRBD1|15|TRBV27|TRBJ2-5
CASSLYRGRGETQYF
TGTGCCAGCAGTTTATACAGGGGGCGCGGTGAGACCCAGTACTTC
>many|-|14|TRBV15|TRBJ1-1
CATSSSRLVTEAFF
TGTGCCACCAGCAGTTCCCGCCTCGTCACTGAAGCTTTCTTT
>-|TRBD2|18|TRBV20-1|TRBJ2-7
CSASGRLAGGFSYNEQYF
TGCAGTGCTAGTGGGCGACTAGCGGGGGGTTTCTCCTACAATGAGCAGTACTTC
>few|TRBD1|15|TRBV4-2|TRBJ1-5
CASSHLQGGEQPQHF
TGTGCCAGCAGCCACCTACAGGGGGGAGAACAGCCCCAGCATTTT
>-|-|15|TRBV7-8|TRBJ2-5
CASRQGPRRGETQYF
TGTGCCAGCAGACAGGGGCCGAGGAGGGGGGAGACCCAGTACTTC
>few|-|16|TRBV28|TRBJ1-1
CASSSPWGAQDTEAFF
TGTGCCAGCAGTTCGCCCTGGGGGGCTCAGGACACTGAAGCTTTCTTT
>many|TRBD2|16|TRBV28|TRBJ2-3
CASNPERGATTDTQYF
TGTGCCAGCAACCCTGAGCGGGGGGCGACTACAGATACGCAGTATTTT
>-|-|16|TRBV11-2|TRBJ1-4
CASSLGLASNNEKLFF
TGTGCCAGCAGCTTAGGGCTAGCATCCAATAATGAAAAACTGTTTTTT
>few|-|15|TRBV6-6|TRBJ1-1
CASSYSGREIGEAFF
TGTGCCAGCAGTTACTCGGGCAGGGAAATCGGTGAAGCTTTCTTT
>-|TRBD2|16|TRBV6-1|TRBJ2-5
CASSEVRAGGRGTQYF
TGTGCCAGCAGTGAAGTTCGAGCGGGGGGCCGCGGGACCCAGTACTTC
>many|-|13|TRBV11-3|TRBJ2-3
CASSSGDTDTQYF
TGTGCCAGCAGCTCGGGGGATACAGATACGCAGTATTTT
>few|-|15|TRBV20-1|TRBJ1-3
CSARDLGLRGNTIYF
TGCAGTGCTAGAGATTTGGGTCTCAGAGGAAACACCATATATTTT
>few|-|14|TRBV10-3|TRBJ1-1
CAIRTRQENTEAFF
TGTGCCATCAGGACTAGACAGGAAAACACTGAAGCTTTCTTT
>-|-|10|TRBV3-1|TRBJ2-2
CARPTGELFF
TGTGCACGCCCCACCGGGGAGCTGTTTTTT
>-|-|15|TRBV7-9|TRBJ1-3
CASSPPGDRGGTIYF
TGTGCCAGCAGCCCTCCCGGGGACCGAGGGGGCACCATATATTTT
>few|TRBD1|20|TRBV10-3|TRBJ1-5
CAISDSFGQGRDMSNHPQHF
TGTGCCATCAGTGATAGTTTCGGACAGGGGCGGGATATGAGCAATCACCCCCAGCATTTT
>-|-|13|TRBV30|TRBJ2-3
CGWKDRPWDTQYF
TGTGGCTGGAAAGACAGGCCGTGGGATACGCAGTATTTT
>-|-|11|TRBV7-9|TRBJ2-1
CASSWVEEQFF
TGTGCCAGCAGCTGGGTCGAGGAGCAGTTCTTC
>many|TRBD1|18|TRBV7-2|TRBJ1-6
CASSPFGSGTGHNSPLHF
TGTGCCAGCAGCCCTTTCGGATCTGGGACAGGACATAATTCACCCCTCCACTTT
>once|-|11|TRBV20-1|TRBJ2-5
CSPPSWKTQYF
TGCAGTCCCCCTAGCTGGAAGACCCAGTACTTC
>-|TRBD1|14|TRBV12-3/TRBV12-4|TRBJ2-1
CASTWGATGGEQFF
TGTGCCAGCACCTGGGGCGCGACAGGGGGGGAGCAGTTCTTC
>-|TRBD1|15|TRBV7-2|TRBJ2-3
CVSSLQTGGTDTQYF
TGTGTCAGCAGCTTACAGACAGGGGGCACAGATACGCAGTATTTT
>-|TRBD1|14|TRBV19|TRBJ1-2
CASRGTGRIYGYTF
TGTGCCAGTAGAGGGACAGGGAGAATCTATGGCTACACCTTC
>few|-|14|TRBV18|TRBJ1-5
CASSPSGGQQPQHF
TGTGCCAGCTCACCCTCCGGGGGGCAACAGCCCCAGCATTTT
>many|-|14|TRBV7-9|TRBJ1-6
CASSPGPQNSPLHF
TGTGCCAGCAGCCCCGGGCCGCAAAATTCACCCCTCCACTTT
>many|-|13|TRBV7-6|TRBJ2-7
CASSLRTSYEQYF
TGTGCCAGCAGCTTAAGGACCTCCTACGAGCAGTACTTC
>many|-|10|TRBV20-1|TRBJ2-7
CSASPYEQYF
TGCAGTGCTAGTCCCTACGAGCAGTACTTC
>many|-|12|TRBV12-3/TRBV12-4|TRBJ1-1
CASSPSRTEAFF
TGTGCCAGCAGTCCCTCCAGGACTGAAGCTTTCTTT
>many|-|14|TRBV20-1|TRBJ2-1
CSARDRGPYNEQFF
TGCAGTGCTAGAGATCGGGGACCCTACAATGAGCAGTTCTTC
>-|-|14|TRBV19|TRBJ1-4
CASSMRTYNEKLFF
TGTGCCAGTAGTATGCGGACCTATAATGAAAAACTGTTTTTT
>few|TRBD2|14|TRBV30|TRBJ2-7
CAWRDGGALYEQYF
TGTGCCTGGAGAGACGGGGGGGCCCTCTACGAGCAGTACTTC
>many|TRBD1|15|TRBV7-2|TRBJ1-5
CASSPRTGSNQPQHF
TGTGCCAGCAGCCCTCGGACAGGGAGCAATCAGCCCCAGCATTTT
>few|-|20|TRBV7-6|TRBJ1-5
CASSLSRAGGPTGGNQPQHF
TGTGCCAGCAGCTTGAGCAGGGCAGGAGGGCCTACCGGGGGCAATCAGCCCCAGCATTTT
>many|TRBD1|15|TRBV5-1|TRBJ2-7
CASSKGTGVRYEQYF
TGCGCCAGCAGCAAAGGGACAGGGGTCCGGTACGAGCAGTACTTC
>many|-|16|TRBV4-2|TRBJ1-2
CASSQEGPPENYGYTF
TGTGCCAGCAGCCAAGAGGGACCGCCAGAGAACTATGGCTACACCTTC
>few|-|14|TRBV11-2|TRBJ2-2
CASSSEESPGELFF
TGTGCCAGCAGCTCCGAAGAGTCCCCCGGGGAGCTGTTTTTT
>-|-|14|TRBV12-3/TRBV12-4|TRBJ2-7
CASRLGGGTYEQYF
TGTGCCAGCAGGTTAGGAGGGGGGACCTACGAGCAGTACTTC
>-|TRBD1|14|TRBV5-1|TRBJ1-2
CASSQPGQAYGYTF
TGCGCCAGCAGCCAACCGGGACAGGCCTATGGCTACACCTTC
>-|-|16|TRBV12-3/TRBV12-4|TRBJ2-3
CASSRGTGGWGDTEYF
TGTGCCAGCAGCCGAGGGACCGGGGGATGGGGAGATACGGAATATTTT
>many|TRBD1|16|TRBV6-2/TRBV6-3|TRBJ2-1
CASSSRTGGFLNEQFF
TGTGCCAGCAGTTCTCGGACAGGGGGCTTTCTGAATGAGCAGTTCTTC
>few|-|15|TRBV5-1|TRBJ1-1
CASSLEPGTHTEAFF
TGCGCCAGCAGCTTGGAACCGGGTACGCATACTGAAGCTTTCTTT
>few|TRBD1|15|TRBV12-3/TRBV12-4|TRBJ2-5
CASSSQTGGGETQYF
TGTGCCAGCAGTTCTCAGACAGGGGGCGGAGAGACCCAGTACTTC